The 16 T cell receptor beta chains presented below share a single source sample, sequenced in a study of beta chain features in type 1 diabetes. Study-wide findings and caveats: Within each of all four CD4+ subsets, Type 1 diabetes patients had TCRB CDR3s that were moderately but significantly shorter.

Reverse transcription of all isolated RNA meant that expressed TCRB transcripts were sequenced. The method was immunoSEQ multiplex PCR; TCRdb's version includes in-frame clones alone and lacks a portion of them. This sample carries around 360,000 clones, over 9.5% of them seen once, and the ten largest clones take about 0.01%. These receptors' targets are unknown. Sample: naive CD4+ T cells from blood. Receptors originate from a woman aged 18-35 years with type 1 diabetes.

This clone came up a few times. The V gene is TRBV12-5, the J gene TRBJ2-1, with TRBD1 matching over 8 bases. Germline assignment: CDR1 LGHNT and CDR2 FRNRAP. The CDR3 covers 15 residues. V shed 1 base and J 9 bases; nucleotides not matched to a gene: 8. CDR3 nucleotide sequence: TGTGCTAGTGGTTTGGGAGACAGGGGAAGACCTGAGCAGTTCTTC. Amino acid sequence: CASGLGDRGRPEQFF.

The chain has TRBV10-3 and TRBJ1-1; D is uncertain. Trimming stripped 6 bases from V and 5 bases from J, with 13 bases between. Germline CDR1 and CDR2: ENHRY and SYGVKD. The CDR3 has 13 amino acids. The CDR3 nucleotides read TGTGCCATCAGGACCCGAGAGCGTACTGAAGCTTTCTTT. Protein product: CAIRTRERTEAFF.

This clone was counted between two and nine times. This sequence joins TRBV30 and TRBJ2-7, with TRBD1 matching 8 bases. This CDR3 comprises 13 residues. The germline V gene has CDR1 GTSNPN and CDR2 SVGIG (reference sequence). Unmatched junction bases numbered 5, after V lost 4 bases and J lost 3 bases. The CDR3 reads CAWTLDRGYEQYF. The DNA for the CDR3 is TGTGCCTGGACCTTAGACAGGGGCTACGAGCAGTACTTC. Filled out from reference TRBV30 and TRBJ2-7, the complete variable domain reads SQTIHQWPATLVQPVGSPLSLECTVEGTSNPNLYWYRQAAGRGLQLLFYSVGIGQISSEVPQNLSASRPQDRQFILSSKKLLLSDSGFYLCAWTLDRGYEQYFGPGTRLTVT.

This clone was seen a handful of times. J is TRBJ2-7 and V is TRBV18; tentative D call: TRBD2 (5 bases). V was cut by 5 bases and J by 3 bases, with 11 bases left in between. CDR3 length equals 13 residues. CDR1 and CDR2 (germline): KGHSH, LQKENI. In DNA form, the CDR3 reads TGTGCCAGCTCAGCGGGTGTTGACTACGAGCAGTACTTC. This encodes CASSAGVDYEQYF.

The chain uses TRBV28 and TRBJ2-7, with 8 positions matching TRBD2. The CDR3 is 15 amino acids. CDR1 and CDR2 (germline): MDHEN, SYDVKM. The ends lost 5 bases at V and 2 bases at J; junction bases unmatched: 8. The CDR3 loop reads CASSPNSGGPYEQYF. The CDR3 bases are TGTGCCAGCAGTCCCAATTCGGGGGGGCCCTACGAGCAGTACTTC.

The genes are TRBV5-1 and TRBJ2-1; tentative D call: TRBD2 (6 bases). With 4 bases removed from V and 6 bases from J, the gap between germline ends came to 17 bases. The CDR3 sequence is 15 residues long. Per germline, CDR1 SGHRS and CDR2 YFSETQ. CDR3 nucleotide sequence: TGCGCCAGCAGCCTAATCGGCGGGAATAGCAATGAGCAGTTCTTC. Translating gives CASSLIGGNSNEQFF.

This clone turned up a few times. The rearrangement links TRBV7-9 to TRBJ1-2; D remains unclear. Trimming pared 0 bases from V and 7 bases from J, leaving 6 bases between. The CDR3 consists of 12 residues. From germline, CDR1 is SEHNR and CDR2 FQNEAQ (reference sequence). The CDR3 DNA is TGTGCCAGCAGCTTAGCGTTGGCTGGCTACACCTTC. Its translation is CASSLALAGYTF.

The chain's CDR3 is CAAGDLPQETQYF. The CDR3 bases are TGTGCCGCAGGGGATCTACCTCAAGAGACCCAGTACTTC. The chain is built from TRBV30 and TRBJ2-5, with D perhaps TRBD1 (6 bases). Germline V gene sequence: CDR1 GTSNPN, CDR2 SVGIG (reference sequence). V was trimmed by 8 bases and J by 2 bases, leaving 15 bases between them. There are 13 residues in the CDR3.

There are a few counts of this clone. The V gene is TRBV28, the J gene TRBJ1-5, with D unclear. CDR1 is MDHEN and CDR2 is SYDVKM in the germline V gene. The CDR3 runs to 14 residues. Trimming removed 4 bases from V and 5 bases from J, with 12 bases in between. The CDR3 nucleotides are TGTGCCAGCAGTTCTACGACTGACGATCAGCCCCAGCATTTT. It is translated as CASSSTTDDQPQHF.

The chain links TRBV5-8 to TRBJ2-5; tentative D call: TRBD2 (6 bases). V lost 0 bases and J 5 bases, leaving 11 bases between the germline ends. CDR3 length: 14 amino acids. The germline CDR1 and CDR2 sequences are SGHTS and YDEGEE. The CDR3 here is CASSLAGVWETQYF. CDR3 DNA sequence: TGTGCCAGCAGCTTGGCGGGGGTCTGGGAGACCCAGTACTTC.

The table lists this clone with a few counts. The chain uses TRBV19 and TRBJ2-7, with a weak D call TRBD1 (6 bases). CDR3 length: 13 residues. Trimming pared 6 bases from V and 3 bases from J, leaving 12 bases between. Germline CDR1 LNHDA, CDR2 SQIVND (reference sequence). The CDR3 DNA reads TGTGCCAGTAGCGCAGGGGTGGTCTACGAGCAGTACTTC. Encoded protein: CASSAGVVYEQYF.

V usage is TRBV7-2 and J usage is TRBJ2-7, with TRBD1 matching over 9 bases. The length of the CDR3 is 14 residues. V shed 4 bases, J shed 2 bases, and the junction held 3 bases outside the gene matches. The V gene's germline CDR1 is SGHTA and CDR2 FQGNSA. The CDR3 region has the DNA TGTGCCAGCAGCTACCGACAGGGGGCCTACGAGCAGTACTTC. Encoded protein: CASSYRQGAYEQYF.

This chain links TRBV6-5 with TRBJ2-5; no definite D call. Trimming took off 0 bases at V and 0 bases at J, with 11 bases between the two ends. The germline gives CDR1 MNHEY, CDR2 SVGAGI. The CDR3 is 16 residues long. CDR3 amino acids: CASSYSRPIYQETQYF. The CDR3 DNA is TGTGCCAGCAGTTACTCGCGGCCAATTTACCAAGAGACCCAGTACTTC.

This clone was counted between two and nine times. The V call is TRBV5-5, the J call TRBJ1-1, with no clear D. The CDR3 is made up of 15 amino acids. The germline CDR1 and CDR2 sequences are SGHKS and YYEKEE (reference sequence). V dropped 0 bases and J dropped 8 bases, with 17 bases sitting between them. CDR3 DNA: TGTGCCAGCAGCTTGGTATTTTCGGGAGGCGCCGAAGCTTTCTTT. Residues: CASSLVFSGGAEAFF.

This chain uses TRBV7-9 with TRBJ2-3, with 8 bases identical to TRBD2. The ends lost 2 bases at V and 2 bases at J; junction bases unmatched: 12. CDR3 size: 18 residues. CDR1 is SEHNR, CDR2 FQNEAQ, per germline (reference sequence). CDR3: CASSLRERLAGFTDTQYF. The CDR3 nucleotides are TGTGCCAGCAGCTTACGGGAACGGCTAGCGGGTTTCACAGATACGCAGTATTTT. Full variable domain (remainder filled in from reference TRBV7-9 and TRBJ2-3): DTGVSQNPRHKITKRGQNVTFRCDPISEHNRLYWYRQTLGQGPEFLTYFQNEAQLEKSRLLSDRFSAERPKGSFSTLEIQRTEQGDSAMYLCASSLRERLAGFTDTQYFGPGTRLTVL.

Only a few counts were recorded for this clone. The chain links TRBV9 to TRBJ1-2, with D unresolved. This CDR3 is 14 amino acids long. Germline CDR1 is SGDLS and CDR2 is YYNGEE. Trimming pared 0 bases from V and 4 bases from J, leaving 10 bases between. The CDR3 spells CASSVVPESYGYTF. CDR3 bases: TGTGCCAGCAGCGTAGTTCCGGAGAGCTATGGCTACACCTTC.